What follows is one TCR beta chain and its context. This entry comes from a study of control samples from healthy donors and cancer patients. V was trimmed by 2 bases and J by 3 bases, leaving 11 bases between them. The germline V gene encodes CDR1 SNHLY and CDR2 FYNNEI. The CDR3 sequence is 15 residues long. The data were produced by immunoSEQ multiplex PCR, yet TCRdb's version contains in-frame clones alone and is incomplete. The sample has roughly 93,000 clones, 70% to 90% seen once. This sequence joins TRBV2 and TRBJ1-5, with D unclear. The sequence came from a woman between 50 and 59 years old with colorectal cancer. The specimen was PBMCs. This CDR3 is CASSELGWDNQPQHF. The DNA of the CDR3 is TGTGCCAGCAGTGAACTGGGTTGGGACAATCAGCCCCAGCATTTT.